Shown below are 6 T cell receptor beta chains from a single sample sequenced in a study of T cell changes during pregnancy in multiple sclerosis. This table comes from immunoSEQ multiplex PCR, and its TCRdb copy is limited to in-frame clones, with some not included. This table holds roughly 79,000 clones, about nine tenths found once. Sequenced material: CD4+ T cells from peripheral blood mononuclear cells, taken before pregnancy. The receptors derive from a female donor with multiple sclerosis, enrolled in a pregnancy study.

This clone was seen just once. The chain joins TRBV28 to TRBJ2-7; the D gene is possibly TRBD1 (5 bases). CDR3 size: 14 residues. Trimming stripped 5 bases from V and 2 bases from J, with 13 bases between. Germline CDR1 and CDR2: MDHEN and SYDVKM. The CDR3: CASSLGRVTYEQYF. The CDR3 DNA sequence: TGTGCCAGCAGTCTCGGCAGGGTGACCTACGAGCAGTACTTC.

V gene TRBV6-5 combines with J gene TRBJ1-4; no clear D. Per the germline V gene, CDR1 is MNHEY and CDR2 is SVGAGI. The CDR3 is made up of 15 amino acids. V dropped 5 bases and J dropped 2 bases, with 12 bases sitting between them. CDR3 DNA sequence: TGTGCCAGCAGTCTGAATAGAGGGACTAATGAAAAACTGTTTTTT. It yields the protein CASSLNRGTNEKLFF.

This chain links TRBV7-9 with TRBJ2-1; 12 positions agree with TRBD2. This CDR3 has 14 residues. After removal of 6 bases from V and 4 bases from J, the junction contained 1 base not matched to a gene. Germline V gives CDR1 SEHNR, CDR2 FQNEAQ (reference sequence). The chain's CDR3 is CASRLAGGYNEQFF. CDR3 DNA: TGTGCCAGCAGACTAGCGGGGGGTTACAATGAGCAGTTCTTC.

This chain uses TRBV30 with TRBJ1-2; 7 positions match TRBD1. The ends lost 0 bases at V and 2 bases at J; junction bases unmatched: 12. The CDR3 spans 17 residues. Germline values: CDR1 GTSNPN, CDR2 SVGIG (reference sequence). The DNA of the CDR3 is TGTGCCTGGAGTGTAGGCAGAAACAGGGGAGGCAACTATGGCTACACCTTC. This sequence encodes CAWSVGRNRGGNYGYTF.

The chain employs TRBV5-4 and TRBJ2-7; D is perhaps TRBD1 (6 bases). The length of the CDR3 is 12 residues. Germline CDR1 reads SGHNT; CDR2 reads YYREEE (reference sequence). Trimming took 4 bases from V and 3 from J, leaving 8 bases between them. CDR3 bases: TGTGCCAGCAGCATACAGGGCTACGAGCAGTACTTC. It is translated as CASSIQGYEQYF.

The chain is built from TRBV6-5 and TRBJ2-6; D unclear. This CDR3 comprises 14 residues. Looked up from germline, CDR1 is MNHEY and CDR2 is SVGAGI. Trimming removed 5 bases at V and 0 bases at J, with 5 bases between. This CDR3 reads CASSPLSGANVLTF. The DNA of the CDR3 is TGTGCCAGCAGTCCACTCTCTGGGGCCAACGTCCTGACTTTC.